The next 21 T cell receptor beta chains were all read from a single sample in a study of blood T cell repertoires in COVID-19. The repertoire was sequenced with immunoSEQ multiplex PCR; TCRdb's copy has only in-frame clones and lacks some. Altogether 70,000 to 85,000 clones are present, around nine tenths being singletons, with the ten largest covering roughly 1.9%. The sequenced sample consisted of peripheral blood. The receptors were gathered from a woman aged 55 to 70 with acute or convalescent COVID-19.

This clone occurred once. The chain uses TRBV7-3 and TRBJ2-2, with 8 positions matching TRBD1. Germline V gene sequence: CDR1 SGHTA, CDR2 FQGTGA. The CDR3 runs 16 residues. V gave up 4 bases and J gave up 7 bases; unmatched junction bases: 11. The CDR3, as DNA: TGTGCCAGCAGCTACTTAGGGACAGGCGTAAGCGGGGAGCTGTTTTTT. Amino acids: CASSYLGTGVSGELFF.

This sequence joins TRBV15 and TRBJ1-1, with 7 bases that match TRBD1. Germline CDR1 is LNHNV and CDR2 is YYDKDF (reference sequence). CDR3 length equals 14 residues. Unmatched junction bases numbered 4, after V lost 5 bases and J lost 1 base. The CDR3 sequence: CATSSGTENTEAFF. CDR3 DNA sequence: TGTGCCACCAGCTCCGGGACAGAGAACACTGAAGCTTTCTTT.

The gene calls are TRBV5-1 and TRBJ2-1; 12 bases match TRBD1. The CDR3 is 16 amino acids. The V gene end was trimmed by 3 bases and the J gene end by 2 bases; junction bases not matched to a gene: 3. CDR1 and CDR2 from the germline V gene are SGHRS and YFSETQ. CDR3 nucleotide sequence: TGCGCCAGCAGCTCGGGACAGGGGGCCCCCTACAATGAGCAGTTCTTC. This encodes CASSSGQGAPYNEQFF.

V is TRBV9 and J is TRBJ2-1; D remains unclear. Germline V lookup: CDR1 SGDLS, CDR2 YYNGEE. The CDR3 loop spans 12 amino acids. V shed 4 bases and J shed 9 bases, with 11 bases lying between them. This CDR3 is CASSFPPGEQFF. In DNA form, the CDR3 reads TGTGCCAGCAGCTTTCCCCCCGGTGAGCAGTTCTTC.

The rearrangement uses TRBV10-3 and TRBJ2-2; 10 bases align to TRBD1. V was clipped by 11 bases and J by 7 bases; unmatched bases: 13. From germline, CDR1 is ENHRY and CDR2 SYGVKD. The CDR3 length is 15 residues. The CDR3 is CAVQQGQGIGGELFF. The CDR3 nucleotides are TGTGCCGTTCAACAGGGACAGGGGATCGGCGGGGAGCTGTTTTTT.

The chain joins TRBV9 to TRBJ1-5, with D hard to call. Trimming removed 4 bases from V and 11 bases from J, with 16 bases in between. Germline-derived CDR1 and CDR2 are SGDLS and YYNGEE. The CDR3 loop spans 13 amino acids. The CDR3 loop reads CASSPTLVGTQHF. CDR3 in DNA: TGTGCCAGCAGCCCCACCTTGGTCGGGACCCAGCATTTT.

This chain joins TRBV28 and TRBJ2-1; TRBD1 matches 8 bases. The CDR3 runs to 14 residues. Germline V gene sequence: CDR1 MDHEN, CDR2 SYDVKM. V gave up 10 bases and J gave up 4 bases; unmatched junction bases: 9. The CDR3 sequence: CATDKTGAYNEQFF. The CDR3 nucleotides read TGTGCCACCGATAAGACAGGGGCTTACAATGAGCAGTTCTTC.

This chain uses TRBV18 with TRBJ1-2; the D is unclear. CDR1 KGHSH and CDR2 LQKENI come from the germline V gene. With 2 bases removed from V and 4 bases from J, the gap between germline ends came to 11 bases. This CDR3 comprises 14 residues. In nucleotides, the CDR3 is TGTGCCAGCTCACCAGCCAGGTCGTTCTATGGCTACACCTTC. This gives the protein CASSPARSFYGYTF.

The chain combines TRBV5-5 with TRBJ1-2, with D possibly being TRBD1 (6 bases). V was shortened by 4 bases and J by 4 bases, with 17 bases between the two germline ends. Germline V gives CDR1 SGHKS, CDR2 YYEKEE (reference sequence). This CDR3 is built from 15 residues. In DNA, the CDR3 is TGTGCCAGCAGCACGGACAGACAGTCCATCTATGGCTACACCTTC. This gives the protein CASSTDRQSIYGYTF.

The J gene is TRBJ1-2, the V gene TRBV27; a possible D gene is TRBD1 (6 bases). The CDR3 extends over 13 amino acids. Germline loops: CDR1 MNHEY, CDR2 SMNVEV (reference sequence). The V and J ends lost 0 bases and 5 bases respectively, with 7 bases between them. DNA for the CDR3: TGTGCCAGCAGTTTATCCACAGGGTATGGCTACACCTTC. Encoded protein: CASSLSTGYGYTF.

This clone was detected a few times. The genes are TRBV29-1 and TRBJ1-5; no clear D. This CDR3 is built from 12 residues. Trimming cost V 4 bases and J 7 bases, with 11 bases left between them. Germline CDR1 SQVTM, CDR2 ANQGSEA. Written as DNA, the CDR3 is TGCAGCGTTGCGGGAAGCGGCCAGCCCCAGCATTTT. It yields the protein CSVAGSGQPQHF. The variable domain in full, completed from reference TRBV29-1 and TRBJ1-5, reads SAVISQKPSRDICQRGTSLTIQCQVDSQVTMMFWYRQQPGQSLTLIATANQGSEATYESGFVIDKFPISRPNLTFSTLTVSNMSPEDSSIYLCSVAGSGQPQHFGDGTRLSIL.

The CDR3 spells CASSPPRDRGHYNEQFF. CDR3 nucleotide sequence: TGTGCCAGCTCACCACCCAGGGACAGGGGGCATTACAATGAGCAGTTCTTC. The rearrangement links TRBV18 to TRBJ2-1; the match to TRBD1 covers 12 bases. The ends lost 0 bases at V and 4 bases at J; junction bases unmatched: 4. Germline V gene sequence: CDR1 KGHSH, CDR2 LQKENI. CDR3 length: 17 amino acids.

The V call is TRBV6-5, the J call TRBJ2-3; tentatively, D is TRBD2 (6 bases). Trimming took 6 bases from V and 4 from J, leaving 8 bases between them. CDR3 length: 12 amino acids. Germline V gene sequence: CDR1 MNHEY, CDR2 SVGAGI. CDR3 coding DNA: TGTGCCAGCAGCGGGGACTCAGATACGCAGTATTTT. This gives the protein CASSGDSDTQYF.

The chain recombines TRBV7-2 with TRBJ1-5, with 11 bases aligning to TRBD1. Trimming took 5 bases from V and 4 from J; bases not matched to a gene: 7. Germline V gives CDR1 SGHTA, CDR2 FQGNSA. This CDR3 contains 16 residues. In DNA form, the CDR3 reads TGTGCCAGCAGCACCGGGACAGGGGGTTTTAATCAGCCCCAGCATTTT. Encoded protein: CASSTGTGGFNQPQHF.

V is TRBV7-9 and J is TRBJ2-2, with TRBD2 identical over 12 bases. J was trimmed by 2 bases and V by 5 bases; bases with no gene match: 12. The CDR3 runs to 19 residues. Germline V CDR1 and CDR2: SEHNR, FQNEAQ (reference sequence). The CDR3 is CASSPISLAGGLNTGELFF. CDR3 DNA sequence: TGTGCCAGCAGCCCCATCTCCCTAGCGGGGGGGTTAAACACCGGGGAGCTGTTTTTT.

The chain recombines TRBV19 with TRBJ2-1, with 10 bases matching TRBD2. The CDR3 runs to 16 residues. Germline CDR1 and CDR2: LNHDA and SQIVND (reference sequence). J lost 9 bases, V lost 3 bases, and 11 bases had no gene match. CDR3 sequence reads: CASSIRPSGSRGEQFF. CDR3 in DNA: TGTGCCAGTAGTATCCGCCCTAGCGGGAGCCGGGGTGAGCAGTTCTTC.

The CDR3: CASSLDNDRYEQYF. The CDR3 region has the DNA TGTGCCAGCAGCTTAGACAACGACAGGTACGAGCAGTACTTC. The chain is built from TRBV7-2 and TRBJ2-7, with TRBD1 as a possible D gene (6 bases). The CDR3 is made up of 14 amino acids. The germline V gene has CDR1 SGHTA and CDR2 FQGNSA. V lost 1 base, J lost 4 bases, and 11 bases lay in between.

The J gene is TRBJ1-1, the V gene TRBV11-2, with D unresolved. The V gene's germline CDR1 is SGHAT and CDR2 FQNNGV. Trimming removed 1 base from V and 0 bases from J, with 12 bases in between. The CDR3 totals 16 residues. The CDR3 coding sequence is TGTGCCAGCAGCTTAGTGGCAGTACAATTGAACACTGAAGCTTTCTTT. This translates into CASSLVAVQLNTEAFF.

The chain links TRBV10-3 to TRBJ1-4; TRBD1 matches at 7 bases. Germline V lookup: CDR1 ENHRY, CDR2 SYGVKD. J was trimmed by 8 bases and V by 3 bases; bases with no gene match: 6. The CDR3 has 14 amino acids. DNA of the CDR3: TGTGCCATCAGTGATTCAGGGGGTAGCGAAAAACTGTTTTTT. This gives the protein CAISDSGGSEKLFF.

This chain connects TRBV27 to TRBJ2-7; 11 bases map to TRBD1. J lost 2 bases, V lost 5 bases, and 8 bases had no gene match. Germline V lookup: CDR1 MNHEY, CDR2 SMNVEV (reference sequence). The CDR3 is 16 residues long. CDR3 nucleotide sequence: TGTGCCAGCAGTCTAAAGGGGGGACAGGGGGCCTACGAGCAGTACTTC. This codes for CASSLKGGQGAYEQYF.

V gene TRBV12-5 combines with J gene TRBJ2-7, with TRBD2 matching 10 bases. The CDR3 extends over 18 amino acids. The germline gives CDR1 LGHNT, CDR2 FRNRAP. V trimming: 5 bases; J trimming: 3 bases; junction bases outside the gene matches: 16. The chain's CDR3 is CASGLPNRAGGTFYEQYF. CDR3 DNA: TGTGCTAGTGGTCTGCCTAACCGAGCGGGAGGGACCTTCTACGAGCAGTACTTC.